The TCR beta chain described here comes from a study of blood T cell repertoires in COVID-19. Sequenced by immunoSEQ multiplex PCR; TCRdb stores in-frame clones only, minus some. The sample carries about 250,000 clones, 70% to 90% recorded once. The CDR3 contains 16 residues. V was clipped by 5 bases and J by 0 bases; unmatched bases: 6. Germline CDR1 is SGHVS and CDR2 is FNYEAQ. This receptor was obtained from a man aged 45-65 years with active or convalescent COVID-19. The chain links TRBV7-6 to TRBJ2-2; 7 nucleotides match TRBD2. The sequencing sample was made of peripheral blood. CDR3 nucleotides: TGTGCCAGCAGCCGTGCGGGGGTAGCGAACACCGGGGAGCTGTTTTTT. It specifies CASSRAGVANTGELFF.